One and the same sample provided the 25 T cell receptor beta chains below, sequenced in a study of regulatory T cells in long-lasting Graves disease. The time point was: persistent/refractory GD, antithyroid drugs over 5 years with positive TRAb. There was RNA extracted from PBMCs, and the TCR library was made from it. Arm-PCR with iRepertoire HTBI primers amplified the CDR3 regions for these TCR beta libraries. In TCRdb, the multiplex PCR reads were re-called with MiXCR into one record per CDR3 protein. This sample has roughly 360,000 distinct CDR3 sequences, with roughly 25% found just once. Sequencing used peripheral blood mononuclear cells (PBMCs), obtained when the disease was refractory, from a patient treated with antithyroid drugs. The receptors shown here come from a woman aged 35 to 49 with Graves disease.

In its sample, this clonotype was seen a few times. J is TRBJ2-3 and V is TRBV2; a weak D match, TRBD2 (6 bases). Between the trimmed V and J ends, which lost 1 base and 4 bases, there was a span of 12 bases. Germline loops: CDR1 SNHLY, CDR2 FYNNEI. CDR3 size: 15 residues. CDR3 coding DNA: TGTGCCAGCAGTGAAGGGGGGGTACGGTCAGATACGCAGTATTTT. Encoded protein: CASSEGGVRSDTQYF. Full variable domain (outside the CDR3, taken from reference TRBV2 and TRBJ2-3): EPEVTQTPSHQVTQMGQEVILRCVPISNHLYFYWYRQILGQKVEFLVSFYNNEISEKSEIFDDQFSVERPDGSNFTLKIRSTKLEDSAMYFCASSEGGVRSDTQYFGPGTRLTVL.

In the case of this clonotype: A junction end diverges from the germline sequence, so it may reflect a read error. V is TRBV20-1 and J is TRBJ1-1; 10 nucleotides match TRBD1. The CDR3 runs to 15 residues. Germline V gene data show CDR1 as DFQATT and CDR2 as SNEGSKA (reference sequence). The CDR3 here is CSAIRPGQGNTEASF. The CDR3 coding sequence is TGCAGTGCTATTCGCCCGGGACAGGGGAACACTGAAGCTTCCTTT.

The sample holds many counts of this clonotype. The chain couples TRBV12-3 or TRBV12-4 to TRBJ2-7; TRBD1 aligns across 8 bases. This CDR3 is 14 amino acids long. J lost 7 bases, V lost 2 bases, and 7 bases had no gene match. CDR3: CASSLNRGSWEQYF. In DNA, the CDR3 is TGTGCCAGCAGTTTAAACAGGGGGTCGTGGGAGCAGTACTTC.

The table lists this clonotype with many counts. V and J are TRBV29-1 and TRBJ2-7; weak D call: TRBD1 (5 bases). Germline loops: CDR1 SQVTM, CDR2 ANQGSEA. CDR3 length equals 12 residues. V was clipped by 3 bases and J by 6 bases, with 12 bases between them. In DNA form, the CDR3 reads TGCAGCGTTGAGGCCAGGGTTGGCGAGCAGTACTTC. Protein: CSVEARVGEQYF.

The chain combines TRBV7-9 with TRBJ2-3; D might be TRBD2 (5 bases). The CDR3 is 15 amino acids. V dropped 3 bases and J dropped 2 bases, with 12 bases sitting between them. Germline assignment: CDR1 SEHNR and CDR2 FQNEAQ (reference sequence). The CDR3, as DNA: TGTGCCAGCAGCTTCGGGCGGGTTCTCACAGATACGCAGTATTTT. Residues: CASSFGRVLTDTQYF. Supplemented by reference TRBV7-9 and TRBJ2-3, the full variable domain reads DTGVSQNPRHKITKRGQNVTFRCDPISEHNRLYWYRQTLGQGPEFLTYFQNEAQLEKSRLLSDRFSAERPKGSFSTLEIQRTEQGDSAMYLCASSFGRVLTDTQYFGPGTRLTVL.

This clonotype was observed at least ten times. The chain is built from TRBV28 and TRBJ2-7; 7 positions agree with TRBD1. In germline, CDR1 is MDHEN, CDR2 SYDVKM. The CDR3 spans 13 residues. V shed 7 bases, J shed 4 bases, and the junction held 7 bases outside the gene matches. The CDR3 coding sequence is TGTGCCAGCAACCCGGACAGGAGATACGAGCAGTACTTC. This codes for CASNPDRRYEQYF.

This clonotype was picked up many times. The genes are TRBV9 and TRBJ2-5, with D uncertain. Germline V gene lookup returns CDR1 SGDLS and CDR2 YYNGEE. The CDR3 consists of 15 residues. Trimming pared 3 bases from V and 1 base from J, leaving 13 bases between. CDR3 sequence: CASSETLAVQETQYF. In DNA, the CDR3 is TGTGCCAGCAGCGAGACCCTCGCGGTCCAAGAGACCCAGTACTTC.

The CDR3 reads CASANRESPDTQYF. The CDR3 DNA reads TGTGCCAGCGCCAACCGGGAGTCCCCAGATACGCAGTATTTT. The chain joins TRBV7-9 to TRBJ2-3; possible D gene TRBD2, 6 bases. This CDR3 region has 14 residues. Trimming left V 8 bases short and J 4 bases short, with 16 bases between. Looked up from germline, CDR1 is SEHNR and CDR2 is FQNEAQ (reference sequence).

On this clonotype: A much larger clone differs by one base, so this may be a read error. The chain recombines TRBV24-1 with TRBJ2-5, with 14 bases lining up with TRBD2. The J call is in doubt because the DNA end fits TRBJ2-7 better. The CDR3 covers 16 residues. Germline-derived CDR1 and CDR2 are KGHDR and SFDVKD. This chain's CDR3 is CATSGPGTSGSSEQYF. The CDR3 nucleotides are TGTGCCACCAGTGGTCCGGGGACTAGCGGGAGTAGCGAGCAGTACTTC.

This clonotype was counted a few times. The rearrangement links TRBV14 to TRBJ2-5; the D is unclear. In germline, CDR1 is SGHDN, CDR2 FVKESK. This CDR3 is 13 amino acids long. Trimming removed 4 bases from V and 7 bases from J, with 13 bases in between. CDR3 DNA: TGTGCCAGCAGCCCCCTCAATTTCGGGACCCAGTACTTC. As protein: CASSPLNFGTQYF.

Points on this clonotype: An end of the junction differs from the germline gene, which may be a read error. J is TRBJ1-5 and V is TRBV27, with D unresolved. The CDR3 spans 13 residues. CDR1 is MNHEY and CDR2 is SMNVEV in the germline V gene (reference sequence). CDR3 sequence reads: CASSWSLNQPQRF. In DNA, the CDR3 is TGTGCCAGCAGTTGGTCCTTAAATCAGCCCCAGCGTTTT.

This clonotype was counted only a few times. DNA for the CDR3: TGTGCCAGCTCACCACTAGCGGGAGTAGACGAGCAGTACTTC. Translation gives CASSPLAGVDEQYF. The rearrangement links TRBV18 to TRBJ2-7; 9 bases fit TRBD2. With 1 base clipped from V and 5 bases from J, the junction kept 3 bases outside the gene matches. The CDR3 runs 14 residues. Germline V gene sequence: CDR1 KGHSH, CDR2 LQKENI.

Ten or more counts support this clonotype. The chain joins TRBV29-1 to TRBJ1-1, with TRBD1 matching 8 bases. Germline V gene sequence: CDR1 SQVTM, CDR2 ANQGSEA. The CDR3 runs 13 residues. J gave up 5 bases and V 4 bases, and 6 bases lay outside the gene matches. CDR3 DNA: TGCAGCGTTGGGACAGGGAGGGAGACTGAAGCTTTCTTT. Its translation: CSVGTGRETEAFF.

This clonotype was counted only a few times. The rearrangement uses TRBV7-9 and TRBJ2-2, with 7 nucleotides matching TRBD1. Germline trimming cut 4 bases from V and 9 bases from J; bases unmatched to any gene: 2. The germline V gene encodes CDR1 SEHNR and CDR2 FQNEAQ (reference sequence). This CDR3 contains 12 residues. CDR3 region: CASSWDSRELFF. CDR3 DNA sequence: TGTGCCAGCAGCTGGGACAGCAGGGAGCTGTTTTTT.

Ten or more counts support this clonotype. The V gene is TRBV28, the J gene TRBJ1-2, with D perhaps matching TRBD1 (5 bases). CDR1 is MDHEN and CDR2 is SYDVKM in the germline V gene. The ends were cut back, 6 bases at V and 4 bases at J, with 24 bases in the middle. This CDR3 has 17 residues. CDR3 nucleotide sequence: TGTGCCAGCAGCCTCATGACAGACGCCCTCCCTACCTATGGCTACACCTTC. Encoded protein: CASSLMTDALPTYGYTF.

Many counts were recorded for this clonotype. The rearrangement uses TRBV6-5 and TRBJ1-4; 7 bases map to TRBD1. This CDR3 contains 17 residues. CDR1 and CDR2 from the germline V gene are MNHEY and SVGAGI. V was clipped by 4 bases and J by 7 bases; unmatched bases: 15. The CDR3 region is CASSSQSLRDRIEKLFF. The CDR3, as DNA: TGTGCCAGCAGTTCCCAATCCCTCCGGGACAGAATTGAAAAACTGTTTTTT.

At least ten counts were recorded for this clonotype. The rearrangement joins TRBV28 to TRBJ2-2, with D perhaps matching TRBD2 (6 bases). Germline CDR1 reads MDHEN; CDR2 reads SYDVKM. This CDR3 has 15 residues. V shed 2 bases and J shed 7 bases, with 14 bases lying between them. This CDR3 reads CASSLGGPEVGELFF. The CDR3 DNA reads TGTGCCAGCAGTTTAGGAGGGCCTGAGGTCGGGGAGCTGTTTTTT.

This chain connects TRBV29-1 to TRBJ2-2; TRBD1 matches 7 bases. V lost 5 bases and J lost 1; bases outside the gene matches: 10. The germline V gene has CDR1 SQVTM and CDR2 ANQGSEA. This CDR3 contains 16 residues. CDR3 loop: CSVRIMGQRNTGELFF. The CDR3 DNA sequence: TGCAGCGTTAGGATCATGGGACAGAGGAACACCGGGGAGCTGTTTTTT.

This chain connects TRBV14 to TRBJ2-5, with TRBD2 matching 11 bases. Matching the DNA end better, TRBJ2-1 makes the J call doubtful. CDR1 and CDR2 (germline): SGHDN, FVKESK. CDR3 length: 16 residues. The CDR3 DNA follows: TGTGCCAGCAGCCAAGTAGCGGGAGGGCCTAGGGATGAGCAGTTCTTC. Residues: CASSQVAGGPRDEQFF.

Comments on this clonotype: A read error may explain this, as a much larger clone is one base away. The chain couples TRBV27 to TRBJ2-5; weak D call: TRBD2 (6 bases). This CDR3 contains 15 residues. Germline loops: CDR1 MNHEY, CDR2 SMNVEV (reference sequence). The V gene lost 6 bases and the J gene lost 3 bases, with 17 bases spanning the gap. In nucleotides, the CDR3 is TGTGCCAGCAGCCGACACTCGGGGACTGAAGAGACCCAGTACTTC. It codes for CASSRHSGTEETQYF.

With respect to this clonotype: A much larger clone differs by one base, so this may be a read error. This chain links TRBV27 with TRBJ2-7; 9 nucleotides line up with TRBD2. The CDR3 sequence is 14 residues long. Looked up from germline, CDR1 is MNHEY and CDR2 is SMNVEV (reference sequence). The CDR3 region is CSSSFAGGPYEQYF. CDR3 coding DNA: TGTTCCAGCAGTTTTGCGGGAGGGCCTTACGAGCAGTACTTC.

This clonotype was found once. This chain uses TRBV20-1 with TRBJ2-3; a possible D gene is TRBD1 (6 bases). Germline lookup yields CDR1 DFQATT and CDR2 SNEGSKA (reference sequence). The CDR3 is made up of 15 amino acids. Trimming pared 5 bases from V and 3 bases from J, leaving 18 bases between. The CDR3 sequence is CSARTRGVLTDTQYF. The CDR3 DNA is TGCAGTGCTCGGACCAGGGGAGTTTTGACAGATACGCAGTATTTT.

This clonotype was observed many times. The chain is built from TRBV2 and TRBJ2-7, with 8 bases that match TRBD2. V gave up 4 bases and J gave up 0 bases; unmatched junction bases: 5. Germline-derived CDR1 and CDR2 are SNHLY and FYNNEI. This CDR3 region has 15 residues. The CDR3 DNA is TGTGCCAGCAGTGCTGGGGGGACTAGCTCCTACGAGCAGTACTTC. It translates to CASSAGGTSSYEQYF.

The CDR3 spells CASGNLFNEQFF. CDR3 coding DNA: TGTGCCAGCGGGAACCTGTTCAATGAGCAGTTCTTC. The V gene is TRBV2, the J gene TRBJ2-1; D is unresolved. Deletions cut 8 bases from V and 6 bases from J, with 11 bases between. This CDR3 region has 12 residues. CDR1 SNHLY and CDR2 FYNNEI come from the germline V gene.

This chain joins TRBV5-1 and TRBJ2-2; possible D gene TRBD2, 6 bases. This CDR3 is 17 amino acids long. Trimming removed 4 bases from V and 3 bases from J, with 19 bases in between. Per the germline V gene, CDR1 is SGHRS and CDR2 is YFSETQ. Here the CDR3 reads CASSPEILARYTGELFF. CDR3 in DNA: TGCGCCAGCAGCCCTGAGATACTAGCTAGATACACCGGGGAGCTGTTTTTT.